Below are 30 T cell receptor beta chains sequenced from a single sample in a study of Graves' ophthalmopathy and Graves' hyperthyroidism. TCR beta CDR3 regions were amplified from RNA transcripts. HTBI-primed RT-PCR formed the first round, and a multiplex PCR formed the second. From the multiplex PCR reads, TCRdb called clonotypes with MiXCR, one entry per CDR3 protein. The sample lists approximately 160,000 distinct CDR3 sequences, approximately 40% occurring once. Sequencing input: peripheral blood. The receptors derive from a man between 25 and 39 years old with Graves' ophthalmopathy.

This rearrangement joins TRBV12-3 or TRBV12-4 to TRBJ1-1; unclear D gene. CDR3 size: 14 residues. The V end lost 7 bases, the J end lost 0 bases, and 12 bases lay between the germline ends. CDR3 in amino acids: CASTLGHMNTEAFF. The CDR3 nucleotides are TGTGCCAGCACCCTTGGGCACATGAACACTGAAGCTTTCTTT.

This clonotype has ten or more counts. DNA for the CDR3: TGCAGCGCCCTACAGGGGAGCTCCTACGAGCAGTACTTC. Protein product: CSALQGSSYEQYF. J is TRBJ2-7 and V is TRBV29-1, with 7 nucleotides matching TRBD1. V lost 7 bases to trimming and J lost 0 bases; unmatched junction nucleotides: 6. Germline V gene sequence: CDR1 SQVTM, CDR2 ANQGSEA. The CDR3 loop spans 13 amino acids.

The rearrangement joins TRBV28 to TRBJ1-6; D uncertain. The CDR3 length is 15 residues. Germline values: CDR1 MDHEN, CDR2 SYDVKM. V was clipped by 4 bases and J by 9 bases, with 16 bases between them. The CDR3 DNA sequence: TGTGCCAGCAGTTCGGAGGGAAGAAAGCGTTCACCCCTCCACTTT. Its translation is CASSSEGRKRSPLHF.

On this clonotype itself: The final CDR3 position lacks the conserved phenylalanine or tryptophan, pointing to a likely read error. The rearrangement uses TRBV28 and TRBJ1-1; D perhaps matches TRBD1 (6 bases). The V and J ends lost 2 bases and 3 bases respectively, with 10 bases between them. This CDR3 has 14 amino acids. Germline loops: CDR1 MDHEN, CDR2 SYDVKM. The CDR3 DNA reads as TGTGCCAGCAGTTTACGGGGGGCTTACACTGAAGCTTTCTCT. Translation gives CASSLRGAYTEAFS.

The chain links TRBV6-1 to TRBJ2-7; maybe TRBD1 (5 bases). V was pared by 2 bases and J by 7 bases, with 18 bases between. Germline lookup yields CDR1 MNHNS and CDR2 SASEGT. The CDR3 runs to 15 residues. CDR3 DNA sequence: TGTGCCAGCAGTGAATCGGGCAGGGCCTTTAGGGAGCAGTACTTC. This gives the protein CASSESGRAFREQYF.

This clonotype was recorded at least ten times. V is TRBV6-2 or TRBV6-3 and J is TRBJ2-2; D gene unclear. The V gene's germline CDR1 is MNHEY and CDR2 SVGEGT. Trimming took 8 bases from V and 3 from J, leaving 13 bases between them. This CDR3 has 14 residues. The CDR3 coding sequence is TGTGCCAGCCACTCGAAGCTCGACACCGGGGAGCTGTTTTTT. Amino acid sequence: CASHSKLDTGELFF.

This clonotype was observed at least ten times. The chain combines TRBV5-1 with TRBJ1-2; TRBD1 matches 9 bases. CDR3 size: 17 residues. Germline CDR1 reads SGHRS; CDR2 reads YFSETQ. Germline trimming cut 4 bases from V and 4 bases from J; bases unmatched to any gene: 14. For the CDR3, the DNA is TGCGCCAGCAGCCATCTCCGACAGGGGGTCGGAGTCTATGGCTACACCTTC. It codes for CASSHLRQGVGVYGYTF.

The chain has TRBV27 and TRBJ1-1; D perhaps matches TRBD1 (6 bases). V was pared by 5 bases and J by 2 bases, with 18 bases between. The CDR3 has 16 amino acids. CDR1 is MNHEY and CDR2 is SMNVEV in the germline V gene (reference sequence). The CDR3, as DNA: TGTGCCAGCAGTCCAGCCCAAGGACAGCTAAACACTGAAGCTTTCTTT. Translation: CASSPAQGQLNTEAFF.

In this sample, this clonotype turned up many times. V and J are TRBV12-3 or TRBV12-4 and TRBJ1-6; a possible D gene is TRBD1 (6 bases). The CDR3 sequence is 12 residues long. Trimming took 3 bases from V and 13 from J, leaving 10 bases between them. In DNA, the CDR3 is TGTGCCAGCAGTTTTGGACAGCCTCCCCTCCACTTT. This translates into CASSFGQPPLHF.

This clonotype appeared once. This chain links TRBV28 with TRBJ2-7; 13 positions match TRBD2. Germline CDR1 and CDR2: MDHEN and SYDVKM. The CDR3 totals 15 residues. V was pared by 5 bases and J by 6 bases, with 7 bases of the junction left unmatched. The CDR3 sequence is CASSPRTSGSLEQYF. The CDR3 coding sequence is TGTGCCAGCAGTCCTCGGACTAGCGGGAGTCTCGAGCAGTACTTC.

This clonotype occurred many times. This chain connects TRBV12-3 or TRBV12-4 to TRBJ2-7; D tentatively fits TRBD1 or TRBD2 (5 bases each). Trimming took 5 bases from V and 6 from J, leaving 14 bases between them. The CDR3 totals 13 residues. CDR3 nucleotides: TGTGCCAGCAGTCGGGGCGAATGGAGCGAGCAGTACTTC. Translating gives CASSRGEWSEQYF.

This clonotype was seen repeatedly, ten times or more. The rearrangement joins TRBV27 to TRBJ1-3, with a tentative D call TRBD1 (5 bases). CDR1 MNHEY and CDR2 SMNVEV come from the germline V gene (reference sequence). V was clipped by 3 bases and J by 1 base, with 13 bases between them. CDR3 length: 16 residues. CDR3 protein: CASSLSGLLSGNTIYF. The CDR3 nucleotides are TGTGCCAGCAGTTTGTCAGGGCTTTTGTCTGGAAACACCATATATTTT.

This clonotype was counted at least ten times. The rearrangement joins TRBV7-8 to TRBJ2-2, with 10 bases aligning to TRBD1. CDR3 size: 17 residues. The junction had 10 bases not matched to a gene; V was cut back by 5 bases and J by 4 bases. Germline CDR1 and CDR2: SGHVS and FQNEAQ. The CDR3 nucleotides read TGTGCCAGCAGCAGAGGGGGACAGGGGAAGTTCACCGGGGAGCTGTTTTTT. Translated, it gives CASSRGGQGKFTGELFF.

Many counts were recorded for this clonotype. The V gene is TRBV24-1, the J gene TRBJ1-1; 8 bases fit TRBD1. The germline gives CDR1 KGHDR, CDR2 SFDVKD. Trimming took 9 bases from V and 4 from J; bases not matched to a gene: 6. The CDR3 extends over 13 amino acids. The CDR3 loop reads CATSTGVGTEAFF. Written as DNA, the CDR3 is TGTGCCACCTCGACAGGGGTGGGCACTGAAGCTTTCTTT.

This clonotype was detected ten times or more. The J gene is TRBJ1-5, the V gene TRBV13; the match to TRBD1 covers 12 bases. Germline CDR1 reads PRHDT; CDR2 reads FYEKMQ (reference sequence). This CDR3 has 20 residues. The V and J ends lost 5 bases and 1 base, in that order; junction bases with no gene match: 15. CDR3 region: CASSPGDRGPEVLSNQPQHF. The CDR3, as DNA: TGTGCCAGCAGCCCCGGGGACAGGGGGCCCGAGGTTCTCAGCAATCAGCCCCAGCATTTT.

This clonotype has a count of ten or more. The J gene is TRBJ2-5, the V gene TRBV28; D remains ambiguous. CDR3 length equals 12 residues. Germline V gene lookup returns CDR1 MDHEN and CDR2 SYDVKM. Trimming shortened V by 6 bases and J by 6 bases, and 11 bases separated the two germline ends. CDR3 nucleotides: TGTGCCAGCAGCTCTTTTCGAAAGACCCAGTACTTC. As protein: CASSSFRKTQYF.

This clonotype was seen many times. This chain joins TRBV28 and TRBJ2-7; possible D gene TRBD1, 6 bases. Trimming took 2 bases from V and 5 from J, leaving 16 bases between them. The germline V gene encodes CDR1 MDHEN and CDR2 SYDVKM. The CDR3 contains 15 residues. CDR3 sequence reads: CASSLTGTKRHEQYF. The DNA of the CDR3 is TGTGCCAGCAGTTTAACCGGGACAAAACGGCACGAGCAGTACTTC.

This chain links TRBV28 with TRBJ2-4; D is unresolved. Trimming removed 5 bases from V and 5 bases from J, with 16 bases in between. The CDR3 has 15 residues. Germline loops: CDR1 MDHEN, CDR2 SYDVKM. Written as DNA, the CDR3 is TGTGCCAGCAGTCCCCAAAAAATACCCCAAAACATTCAGTACTTC. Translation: CASSPQKIPQNIQYF.

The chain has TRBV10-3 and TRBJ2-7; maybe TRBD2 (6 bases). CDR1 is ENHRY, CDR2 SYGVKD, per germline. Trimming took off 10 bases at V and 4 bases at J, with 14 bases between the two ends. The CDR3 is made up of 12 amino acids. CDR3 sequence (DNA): TGTGCCAGCAGGCGACGGGGGTACGAGCAGTACTTC. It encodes CASRRRGYEQYF.

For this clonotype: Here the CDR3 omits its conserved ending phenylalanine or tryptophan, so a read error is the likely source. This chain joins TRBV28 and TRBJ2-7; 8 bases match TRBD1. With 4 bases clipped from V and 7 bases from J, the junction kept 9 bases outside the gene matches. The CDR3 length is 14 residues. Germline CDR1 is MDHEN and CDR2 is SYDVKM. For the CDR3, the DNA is TGTGCCAGCAGTTCCCCGCAGGGGGCGAAGGAGCAGTACTCC. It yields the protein CASSSPQGAKEQYS.

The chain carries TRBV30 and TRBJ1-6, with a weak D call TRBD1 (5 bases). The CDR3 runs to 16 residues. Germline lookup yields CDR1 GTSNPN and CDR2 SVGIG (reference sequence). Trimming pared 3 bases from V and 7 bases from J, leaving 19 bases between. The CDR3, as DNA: TGTGCCTGGAGAGCCGATCTTGGACAAGGCAATTCACCCCTCCACTTT. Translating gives CAWRADLGQGNSPLHF.

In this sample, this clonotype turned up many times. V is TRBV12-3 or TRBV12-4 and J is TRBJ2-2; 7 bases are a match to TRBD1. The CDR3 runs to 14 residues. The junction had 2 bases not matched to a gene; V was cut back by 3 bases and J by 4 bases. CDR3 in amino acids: CASSLSGGTGELFF. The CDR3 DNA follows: TGTGCCAGCAGTTTGTCAGGGGGCACCGGGGAGCTGTTTTTT.

This chain's CDR3 is CASSLGGLGSYEQYF. CDR3 nucleotides: TGTGCCAGCAGCTTAGGCGGACTGGGTTCCTACGAGCAGTACTTC. The chain uses TRBV11-2 and TRBJ2-7; perhaps TRBD2 as D (5 bases). Germline values: CDR1 SGHAT, CDR2 FQNNGV. CDR3 size: 15 residues. V shed 1 base and J shed 1 base, with 11 bases lying between them.

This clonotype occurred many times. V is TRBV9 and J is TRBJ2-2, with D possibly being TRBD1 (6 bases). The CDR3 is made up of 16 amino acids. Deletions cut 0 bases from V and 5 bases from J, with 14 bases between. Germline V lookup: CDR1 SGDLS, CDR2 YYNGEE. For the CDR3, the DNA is TGTGCCAGCAGCGTAGGGGGCGCCAGGGGTACCGGGGAGCTGTTTTTT. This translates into CASSVGGARGTGELFF.

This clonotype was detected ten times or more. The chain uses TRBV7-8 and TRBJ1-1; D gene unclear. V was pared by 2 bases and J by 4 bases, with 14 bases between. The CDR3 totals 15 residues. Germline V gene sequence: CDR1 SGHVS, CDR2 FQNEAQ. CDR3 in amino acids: CASSLIEARGTEAFF. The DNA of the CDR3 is TGTGCCAGCAGCTTAATCGAAGCCCGGGGCACTGAAGCTTTCTTT.

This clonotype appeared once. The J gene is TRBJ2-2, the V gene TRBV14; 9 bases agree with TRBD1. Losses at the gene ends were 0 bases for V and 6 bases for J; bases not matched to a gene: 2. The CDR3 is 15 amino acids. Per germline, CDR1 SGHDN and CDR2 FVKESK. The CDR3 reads CASSQERQGAGELFF. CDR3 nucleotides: TGTGCCAGCAGCCAAGAGAGACAGGGGGCCGGGGAGCTGTTTTTT.

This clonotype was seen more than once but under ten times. The CDR3 DNA follows: TGTGCCAGCAGTGAATTGGGACAGGGGGGAGTTGGCGGCTACACCTTC. Its protein is CASSELGQGGVGGYTF. The V and J genes are TRBV6-1 and TRBJ1-2; TRBD1 matches 11 bases. The CDR3 covers 16 residues. CDR1 and CDR2 from the germline V gene are MNHNS and SASEGT. V dropped 2 bases and J dropped 8; count of bases not matched to a gene: 10.

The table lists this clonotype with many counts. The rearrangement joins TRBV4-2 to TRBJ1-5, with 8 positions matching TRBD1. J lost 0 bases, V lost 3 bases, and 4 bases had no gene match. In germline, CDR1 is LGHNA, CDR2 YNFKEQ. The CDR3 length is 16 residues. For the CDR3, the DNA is TGTGCCAGCAGCCACGAGACAGGGGTTAGCAATCAGCCCCAGCATTTT. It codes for CASSHETGVSNQPQHF.

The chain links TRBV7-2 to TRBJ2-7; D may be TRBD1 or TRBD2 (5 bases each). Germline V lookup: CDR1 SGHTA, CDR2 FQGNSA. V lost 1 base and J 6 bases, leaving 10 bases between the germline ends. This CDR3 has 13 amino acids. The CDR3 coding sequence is TGTGCCAGCAGCTTAGATCCAGGGACCGAGCAGTACTTC. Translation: CASSLDPGTEQYF.

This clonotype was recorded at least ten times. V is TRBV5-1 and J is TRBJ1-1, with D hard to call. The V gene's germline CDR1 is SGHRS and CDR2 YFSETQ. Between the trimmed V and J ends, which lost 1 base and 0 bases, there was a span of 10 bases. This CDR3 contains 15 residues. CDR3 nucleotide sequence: TGCGCCAGCAGCTTGACGGACGGAATGAACACTGAAGCTTTCTTT. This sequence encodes CASSLTDGMNTEAFF.